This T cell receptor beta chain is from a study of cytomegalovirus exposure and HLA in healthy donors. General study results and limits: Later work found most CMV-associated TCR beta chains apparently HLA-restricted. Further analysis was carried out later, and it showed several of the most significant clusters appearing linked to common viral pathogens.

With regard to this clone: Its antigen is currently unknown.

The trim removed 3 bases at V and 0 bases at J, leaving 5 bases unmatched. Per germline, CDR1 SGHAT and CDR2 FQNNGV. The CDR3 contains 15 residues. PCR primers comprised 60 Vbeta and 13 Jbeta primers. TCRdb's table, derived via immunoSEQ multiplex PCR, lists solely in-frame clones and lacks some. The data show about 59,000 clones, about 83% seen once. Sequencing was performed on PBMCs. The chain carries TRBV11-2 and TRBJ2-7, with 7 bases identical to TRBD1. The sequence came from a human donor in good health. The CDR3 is CASSFPGQSSYEQYF. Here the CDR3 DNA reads TGTGCCAGCAGCTTCCCGGGACAGAGCTCCTACGAGCAGTACTTC.